Sequencing of this T cell receptor beta chain was carried out in a study of blood T cells in healthy people across ages. Overall study results and limits: Diversity of TCR beta per million T cells declined in a roughly linear way with age.

A J-beta primer mix and a sample-barcoded 5' primer were used in a second PCR of roughly 6 to 11 cycles. Via MiXCR, TCRdb re-called the 5' RACE reads, giving one row per CDR3 protein. The sample consists of about 1,400,000 distinct CDR3 sequences, 55% to 75% of them appearing once. V lost 0 bases and J lost 3, with 12 bases in between. From germline, CDR1 is LNHNV and CDR2 YYDKDF (reference sequence). The CDR3 spans 15 residues. Points on this clonotype: Its antigen remains unidentified.

Each donor was a healthy Caucasian individual from Russia, aged about 6 to 95. This receptor was identified in a man aged 18 to 29 in good health. This sequence joins TRBV15 and TRBJ2-7; D gene unclear. The sequencing input was blood. CDR3 amino acids: CATSRDLGVFYEQYF. The CDR3 nucleotides read TGTGCCACCAGCAGAGATTTGGGCGTCTTCTACGAGCAGTACTTC.